Following are 30 T cell receptor beta chains from one sample sequenced in a study of Graves' ophthalmopathy and Graves' hyperthyroidism. Amplification of TCR beta CDR3 regions used RNA transcripts. Scientists carried out first-round RT-PCR using HTBI primers and then a second-round multiplex PCR. A single record per CDR3 protein comes from TCRdb applying MiXCR to the multiplex PCR reads. The sample contains roughly 600,000 distinct CDR3 sequences, roughly 39% of which appear only once. The sequenced material came from peripheral blood or thyroid tissue (not recorded which). These receptors all stem from an adult man with Graves' hyperthyroidism.

There are many counts of this clonotype. The chain joins TRBV2 to TRBJ2-2; D gene ambiguous. Deletions cut 5 bases from V and 3 bases from J, with 7 bases between. The CDR3 is 13 amino acids. From germline, CDR1 is SNHLY and CDR2 FYNNEI. This chain's CDR3 is CASSSQDTGELFF. CDR3 nucleotide sequence: TGTGCCAGCAGTTCTCAGGACACCGGGGAGCTGTTTTTT.

This clonotype was detected many times. The chain is built from TRBV5-8 and TRBJ1-2; D ambiguous. Germline V CDR1 and CDR2: SGHTS, YDEGEE. This CDR3 comprises 15 residues. Trimming took 0 bases from V and 1 from J, leaving 10 bases between them. The CDR3 DNA reads TGTGCCAGCAGCTTGGCTGGCAGAGATAACTATGGCTACACCTTC. Protein: CASSLAGRDNYGYTF.

The rearrangement links TRBV12-5 to TRBJ2-5; D call uncertain. The V end lost 1 base, the J end lost 4 bases, and 10 bases lay between the germline ends. The CDR3 totals 14 residues. Germline V CDR1 and CDR2: LGHNT, FRNRAP. CDR3 bases: TGTGCTAGTGGTTTGGGACCTTCTCCAGAGACCCAGTACTTC. This translates into CASGLGPSPETQYF.

This clonotype was recorded at least ten times. V and J are TRBV20-1 and TRBJ1-1, with D tentatively TRBD1 (5 bases). The germline gives CDR1 DFQATT, CDR2 SNEGSKA (reference sequence). The length of the CDR3 is 12 residues. Trimming cost V 4 bases and J 8 bases, with 14 bases left between them. The CDR3 is CSANQGRIEAFF. DNA of the CDR3: TGCAGTGCTAACCAGGGACGGATAGAAGCTTTCTTT.

At least ten counts were recorded for this clonotype. The chain links TRBV20-1 to TRBJ1-2; D is undetermined. The V gene's germline CDR1 is DFQATT and CDR2 SNEGSKA (reference sequence). V lost 1 base, J lost 0 bases, and 6 bases lay in between. The CDR3 covers 13 residues. DNA for the CDR3: TGCAGTGCTAGAGGGTGGGCTAACTATGGCTACACCTTC. It specifies CSARGWANYGYTF.

V gene TRBV2 combines with J gene TRBJ2-7; 9 nucleotides agree with TRBD1. The CDR3 sequence is 15 residues long. V dropped 4 bases and J dropped 2; count of bases not matched to a gene: 6. Germline V lookup: CDR1 SNHLY, CDR2 FYNNEI. CDR3 sequence (DNA): TGTGCCAGCAGTGGACCGGGACAGGGTGCCTACGAGCAGTACTTC. Its translation: CASSGPGQGAYEQYF. Supplemented by reference TRBV2 and TRBJ2-7, the full variable domain reads EPEVTQTPSHQVTQMGQEVILRCVPISNHLYFYWYRQILGQKVEFLVSFYNNEISEKSEIFDDQFSVERPDGSNFTLKIRSTKLEDSAMYFCASSGPGQGAYEQYFGPGTRLTVT.

This rearrangement joins TRBV19 to TRBJ1-2; 9 positions match TRBD1. The germline gives CDR1 LNHDA, CDR2 SQIVND (reference sequence). The V and J ends lost 5 bases and 7 bases, in that order; junction bases with no gene match: 2. The CDR3 loop spans 12 amino acids. The CDR3 spells CASSGGQGGYTF. Written as DNA, the CDR3 is TGTGCCAGTAGTGGGGGACAGGGTGGCTACACCTTC.

This clonotype occurred many times. The V call is TRBV2, the J call TRBJ1-2; D is ambiguous. With 5 bases removed from V and 2 bases from J, the gap between germline ends came to 9 bases. This CDR3 contains 13 residues. The germline gives CDR1 SNHLY, CDR2 FYNNEI. The CDR3 DNA is TGTGCCAGCAGTTCCCAGGAAAACTATGGCTACACCTTC. Translated: CASSSQENYGYTF.

This clonotype was observed a few times. The V gene is TRBV10-3, the J gene TRBJ2-1, with unresolved D. The CDR3 totals 12 residues. Germline CDR1 reads ENHRY; CDR2 reads SYGVKD. Trimming pared 3 bases from V and 4 bases from J, leaving 4 bases between. CDR3 sequence: CAISDGYNEQFF. In nucleotides, the CDR3 is TGTGCCATCAGTGACGGTTACAATGAGCAGTTCTTC.

CDR3 residues: CSVDGIAGVTYNEQYF. CDR3 coding DNA: TGCAGCGTCGATGGAATAGCGGGAGTGACTTACAATGAGCAGTACTTC. The chain employs TRBV29-1 and TRBJ2-7; 9 bases agree with TRBD2. CDR1 is SQVTM, CDR2 ANQGSEA, per germline. V was pared by 6 bases and J by 7 bases, with 19 bases of the junction left unmatched. The CDR3 has 16 residues.

The rearrangement joins TRBV4-1 to TRBJ1-6; no firm D call. The CDR3 has 15 residues. The V gene lost 1 base and the J gene lost 0 bases, with 4 bases spanning the gap. Germline-derived CDR1 and CDR2 are MGHRA and YSYEKL. DNA for the CDR3: TGCGCCAGCAGCCAAGGGGACTCCTATAATTCACCCCTCCACTTT. Translated, it gives CASSQGDSYNSPLHF.

There are many counts of this clonotype. V gene TRBV7-9 combines with J gene TRBJ1-2; D call uncertain. The CDR3 is made up of 19 amino acids. V lost 10 bases, J lost 0 bases, and 30 bases lay in between. CDR1 and CDR2 (germline): SEHNR, FQNEAQ (reference sequence). Written as DNA, the CDR3 is TGTGCCACCCCCCCCACCGGACGGTATTCATCGCCGACTAACTATGGCTACACCTTC. Translated: CATPPTGRYSSPTNYGYTF.

Ten or more counts support this clonotype. The CDR3 nucleotides read TGTGCCAGCAGTGACCAGAAGAACGGGGAGCTGTTTTTT. Translated, it gives CASSDQKNGELFF. The chain recombines TRBV6-4 with TRBJ2-2; D uncertain. CDR3 length: 13 residues. Trimming left V 2 bases short and J 7 bases short, with 8 bases between. Germline V gene data show CDR1 as MRHNA and CDR2 as SNTAGT.

This clonotype was seen ten or more times. At one end, the junction sequence differs from germline, possibly due to a read error. In DNA, the CDR3 is TGTGCCAGCAGCCCCGGTTCCAAGGGAGGGGGGCTGTTTTTT. Its protein product is CASSPGSKGGGLFF. This chain uses TRBV7-2 with TRBJ2-2; the D gene is possibly TRBD2 (7 bases). Germline lookup yields CDR1 SGHTA and CDR2 FQGNSA. The length of the CDR3 is 14 residues.

This clonotype was counted only a few times. The genes are TRBV7-8 and TRBJ2-2; the D is unclear. CDR1 SGHVS and CDR2 FQNEAQ come from the germline V gene. Trimming cost V 5 bases and J 2 bases, with 21 bases left between them. The CDR3 has 18 amino acids. The CDR3 region has the DNA TGTGCCAGCAGCCCATTCGTAGTGGGTTGGGGTAACACCGGGGAGCTGTTTTTT. Translating gives CASSPFVVGWGNTGELFF.

This clonotype was counted a single time. The chain employs TRBV24-1 and TRBJ1-5; D is ambiguous. The CDR3 has 16 residues. Trimming took 0 bases from V and 11 from J, leaving 19 bases between them. CDR1 KGHDR and CDR2 SFDVKD come from the germline V gene. CDR3 DNA: TGTGCCACCAGTGATTTGACCCGGGAGCTACAAGAGACCCAGCATTTT. Protein sequence: CATSDLTRELQETQHF.

There are a few counts of this clonotype. V gene TRBV7-9 combines with J gene TRBJ2-7, with 9 bases that match TRBD1. Near its end, the DNA agrees better with TRBJ2-1, so the J call may be wrong. Germline lookup yields CDR1 SEHNR and CDR2 FQNEAQ (reference sequence). The CDR3 length is 15 residues. CDR3 nucleotide sequence: TGTGCCAGCAGCTCACCGGGACAGGGAGCCCATGAGCAGTTCTTC. It yields the protein CASSSPGQGAHEQFF.

This chain uses TRBV29-1 with TRBJ1-4; D call uncertain. CDR1 and CDR2 (germline): SQVTM, ANQGSEA. The V and J ends lost 7 bases and 3 bases respectively, with 12 bases between them. CDR3 length: 13 residues. CDR3 sequence reads: CSAIAGSNEKLFF. The CDR3 DNA follows: TGCAGCGCTATAGCGGGATCTAATGAAAAACTGTTTTTT. Combining the CDR3 with reference TRBV29-1 and TRBJ1-4 gives the whole variable domain SAVISQKPSRDICQRGTSLTIQCQVDSQVTMMFWYRQQPGQSLTLIATANQGSEATYESGFVIDKFPISRPNLTFSTLTVSNMSPEDSSIYLCSAIAGSNEKLFFGSGTQLSVL.

The chain combines TRBV7-3 with TRBJ1-2; D possibly corresponds to TRBD1 (5 bases). The length of the CDR3 is 13 residues. In germline, CDR1 is SGHTA, CDR2 FQGTGA. V was cut by 5 bases and J by 11 bases, with 18 bases left in between. The CDR3: CASSAGGRRWYTF. For the CDR3, the DNA is TGTGCCAGCAGCGCCGGGGGACGGCGCTGGTACACCTTC.

The rearrangement uses TRBV5-4 and TRBJ1-2; 9 bases align to TRBD1. The trim removed 5 bases at V and 4 bases at J, leaving 9 bases unmatched. Per the germline V gene, CDR1 is SGHNT and CDR2 is YYREEE (reference sequence). This CDR3 is built from 15 residues. The DNA of the CDR3 is TGTGCCAGCAGTTGGGCCACAGGGGGCGTCTATGGCTACACCTTC. Its protein is CASSWATGGVYGYTF.

This clonotype has a handful of counts. This chain joins TRBV6-1 and TRBJ1-6; the D gene is possibly TRBD1 (5 bases). The V gene's germline CDR1 is MNHNS and CDR2 SASEGT. The CDR3 is 15 amino acids. Trimming removed 8 bases from V and 0 bases from J, with 11 bases in between. CDR3 in amino acids: CASPGGSSYNSPLHF. Written as DNA, the CDR3 is TGTGCCAGCCCGGGGGGGAGCTCCTATAATTCACCCCTCCACTTT.

This clonotype was seen at least ten times. The gene calls are TRBV24-1 and TRBJ2-5; unclear D gene. Germline CDR1 and CDR2: KGHDR and SFDVKD. The CDR3 covers 14 residues. Trimming pared 3 bases from V and 5 bases from J, leaving 12 bases between. As DNA, the CDR3 is TGTGCCACCAGTGATGCCGCATTGTACGAGACCCAGTACTTC. Protein sequence: CATSDAALYETQYF.

There are a few counts of this clonotype. The chain has TRBV4-1 and TRBJ1-6; D may be TRBD1 (6 bases). CDR1 MGHRA and CDR2 YSYEKL come from the germline V gene. CDR3 length equals 16 residues. Trimming stripped 0 bases from V and 8 bases from J, with 14 bases between. The CDR3 loop is CASSQDPTGWDSPLHF. In nucleotides, the CDR3 is TGCGCCAGCAGCCAAGATCCTACAGGGTGGGATTCACCCCTCCACTTT.

The chain joins TRBV2 to TRBJ1-4, with TRBD1 identical over 10 bases. CDR1 is SNHLY, CDR2 FYNNEI, per germline. J gave up 8 bases and V 8 bases, and 8 bases lay outside the gene matches. This CDR3 is built from 14 residues. DNA for the CDR3: TGTGCCAGCGGAAGACAGGGGGCTTGGGAAAAACTGTTTTTT. It is translated as CASGRQGAWEKLFF.

This rearrangement joins TRBV20-1 to TRBJ1-1, with 11 nucleotides matching TRBD1. Germline trimming cut 3 bases from V and 5 bases from J; bases unmatched to any gene: 11. The V gene's germline CDR1 is DFQATT and CDR2 SNEGSKA (reference sequence). There are 16 residues in the CDR3. CDR3 protein: CSASRGAGTGGTEAFF. The CDR3 region has the DNA TGCAGTGCTAGTCGAGGGGCGGGGACAGGGGGGACTGAAGCTTTCTTT.

There are a few counts of this clonotype. The CDR3 is CSASRRRGNTGELFF. In nucleotides, the CDR3 is TGCAGTGCTAGCCGGAGGAGGGGCAACACCGGGGAGCTGTTTTTT. V gene TRBV20-1 combines with J gene TRBJ2-2; TRBD2 might be the D (6 bases). V shed 3 bases and J shed 2 bases, with 13 bases lying between them. CDR1 DFQATT and CDR2 SNEGSKA come from the germline V gene (reference sequence). This CDR3 spans 15 amino acids.

This clonotype was recorded many times. This chain's CDR3 is CASSLQDYEQYF. The CDR3 bases are TGTGCCAGCAGCTTGCAGGACTACGAGCAGTACTTC. The V and J genes are TRBV5-6 and TRBJ2-7; D is undetermined. The V and J ends lost 1 base and 3 bases respectively, with 5 bases between them. From germline, CDR1 is SGHDT and CDR2 YYEEEE. The CDR3 contains 12 residues.

The chain joins TRBV7-9 to TRBJ1-6, with 12 bases that match TRBD1. V dropped 5 bases and J dropped 6; count of bases not matched to a gene: 2. CDR1 is SEHNR and CDR2 is FQNEAQ in the germline V gene (reference sequence). The CDR3 covers 15 residues. CDR3 residues: CASSPGQGANSPLHF. The CDR3 coding sequence is TGTGCCAGCAGCCCGGGACAGGGGGCTAATTCACCCCTCCACTTT. The full variable domain, completed using reference TRBV7-9 and TRBJ1-6, is DTGVSQNPRHKITKRGQNVTFRCDPISEHNRLYWYRQTLGQGPEFLTYFQNEAQLEKSRLLSDRFSAERPKGSFSTLEIQRTEQGDSAMYLCASSPGQGANSPLHFGNGTRLTVT.

The chain is built from TRBV15 and TRBJ2-5; D perhaps matches TRBD2 (6 bases). The germline V gene encodes CDR1 LNHNV and CDR2 YYDKDF (reference sequence). This CDR3 is built from 15 residues. V was clipped by 3 bases and J by 1 base, with 12 bases between them. CDR3 coding DNA: TGTGCCACCAGCAGTAACGGGGGTTCCCAAGAGACCCAGTACTTC. As protein: CATSSNGGSQETQYF.

As to this clonotype: A read error is possible here, since a much larger clone lies one base away. The rearrangement joins TRBV5-1 to TRBJ2-7; 8 bases are shared with TRBD2. Germline V gives CDR1 SGHRS, CDR2 YFSETQ. The CDR3 loop spans 15 amino acids. The CDR3 nucleotides read TGCGCCAGCAGCTTTGGGGGACTAGAAGGGTACGAGCTGTACTTC. Translating gives CASSFGGLEGYELYF. The entire variable domain, with the rest obtained from reference TRBV5-1 and TRBJ2-7, is as follows: KAGVTQTPRYLIKTRGQQVTLSCSPISGHRSVSWYQQTPGQGLQFLFEYFSETQRNKGNFPGRFSGRQFSNSRSEMNVSTLELGDSALYLCASSFGGLEGYELYFGPGTRLTVT.